One sample yielded the 3 T cell receptor beta chains listed below, sequenced in a study of response to subunit inactivated influenza vaccine. TCRdb re-derived calls from the RT-PCR reads in MiXCR, one entry per CDR3 protein. This sample yields approximately 310,000 distinct CDR3 sequences, of which 20% to 25% are seen a single time; more than 8.5% belongs to the top ten. Sequencing used PBMCs from blood, obtained about 20 months after vaccination. These TCRs come from a man in his fifties or sixties who received an inactivated influenza vaccine.

This clonotype came up a few times. The V and J genes are TRBV27 and TRBJ2-7; 7 bases agree with TRBD1. The CDR3 spans 15 residues. Germline V gene data show CDR1 as MNHEY and CDR2 as SMNVEV (reference sequence). J gave up 9 bases and V 4 bases, and 15 bases lay outside the gene matches. This CDR3 is CASSSPRTPTGLQYF. Written as DNA, the CDR3 is TGTGCCAGCAGTTCACCCCGGACCCCGACAGGGTTGCAGTACTTC.

Only a few counts were recorded for this clonotype. The CDR3 loop is CASSAGRTAGDTQYF. CDR3 DNA sequence: TGTGCCAGCAGTGCCGGGCGGACAGCGGGAGATACGCAGTATTTT. The chain uses TRBV2 and TRBJ2-3; D is perhaps TRBD1 or TRBD2 (6 bases each). V gave up 4 bases and J gave up 5 bases, with 16 bases separating them. The CDR3 spans 15 residues. Germline CDR1 SNHLY, CDR2 FYNNEI. The variable domain in full, completed from reference TRBV2 and TRBJ2-3, reads EPEVTQTPSHQVTQMGQEVILRCVPISNHLYFYWYRQILGQKVEFLVSFYNNEISEKSEIFDDQFSVERPDGSNFTLKIRSTKLEDSAMYFCASSAGRTAGDTQYFGPGTRLTVL.

The chain has TRBV24-1 and TRBJ2-7, with TRBD1 as a possible D gene (6 bases). The CDR3 spans 12 residues. Per the germline V gene, CDR1 is KGHDR and CDR2 is SFDVKD. V lost 4 bases, J lost 4 bases, and 7 bases lay in between. The CDR3, as DNA: TGTGCCACCAGTGAACAGGGTTACGAGCAGTACTTC. Protein product: CATSEQGYEQYF.